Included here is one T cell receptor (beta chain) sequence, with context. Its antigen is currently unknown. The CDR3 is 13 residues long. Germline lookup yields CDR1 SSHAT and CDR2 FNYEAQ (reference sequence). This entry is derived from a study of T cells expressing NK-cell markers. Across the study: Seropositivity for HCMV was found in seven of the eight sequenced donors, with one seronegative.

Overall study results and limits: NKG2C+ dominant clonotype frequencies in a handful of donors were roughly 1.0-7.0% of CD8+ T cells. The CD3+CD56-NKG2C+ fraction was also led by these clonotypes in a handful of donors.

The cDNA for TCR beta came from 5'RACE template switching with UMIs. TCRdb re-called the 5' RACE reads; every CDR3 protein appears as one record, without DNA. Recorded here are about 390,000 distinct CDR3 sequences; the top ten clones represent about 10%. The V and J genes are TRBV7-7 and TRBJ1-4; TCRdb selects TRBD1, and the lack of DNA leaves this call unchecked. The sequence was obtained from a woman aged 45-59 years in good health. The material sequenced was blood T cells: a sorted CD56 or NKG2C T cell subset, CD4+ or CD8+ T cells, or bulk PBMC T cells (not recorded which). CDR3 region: CASSPGRSEKLFF.